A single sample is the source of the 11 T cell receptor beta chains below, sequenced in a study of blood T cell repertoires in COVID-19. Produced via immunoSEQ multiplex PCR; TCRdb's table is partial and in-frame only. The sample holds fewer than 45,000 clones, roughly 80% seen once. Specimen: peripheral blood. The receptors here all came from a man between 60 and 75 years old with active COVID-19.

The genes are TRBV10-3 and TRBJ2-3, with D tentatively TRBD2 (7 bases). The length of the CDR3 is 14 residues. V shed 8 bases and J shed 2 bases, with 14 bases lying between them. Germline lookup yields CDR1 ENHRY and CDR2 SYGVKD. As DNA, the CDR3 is TGTGCCATCGGGGGGGCAGGCTCCACAGATACGCAGTATTTT. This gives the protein CAIGGAGSTDTQYF.

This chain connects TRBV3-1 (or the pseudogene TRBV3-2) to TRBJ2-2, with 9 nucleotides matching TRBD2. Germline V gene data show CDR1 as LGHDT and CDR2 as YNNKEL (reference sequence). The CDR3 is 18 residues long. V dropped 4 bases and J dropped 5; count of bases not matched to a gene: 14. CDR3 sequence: CASSPWGGRAYGTGELFF. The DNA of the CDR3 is TGTGCCAGCAGCCCGTGGGGCGGGAGGGCCTATGGGACCGGGGAGCTGTTTTTT.

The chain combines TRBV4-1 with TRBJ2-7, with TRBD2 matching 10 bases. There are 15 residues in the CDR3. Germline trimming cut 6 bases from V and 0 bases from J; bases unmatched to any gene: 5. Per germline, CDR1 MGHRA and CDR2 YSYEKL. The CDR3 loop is CASRPGLADSYEQYF. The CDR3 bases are TGCGCCAGCAGACCCGGACTAGCGGACTCCTACGAGCAGTACTTC.

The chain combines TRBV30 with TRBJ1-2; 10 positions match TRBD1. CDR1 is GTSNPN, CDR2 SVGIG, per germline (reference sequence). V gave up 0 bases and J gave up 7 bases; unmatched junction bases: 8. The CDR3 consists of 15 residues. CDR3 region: CAWSVTTGGGSGYTF. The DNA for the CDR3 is TGTGCCTGGAGTGTCACGACAGGGGGCGGTTCTGGCTACACCTTC.

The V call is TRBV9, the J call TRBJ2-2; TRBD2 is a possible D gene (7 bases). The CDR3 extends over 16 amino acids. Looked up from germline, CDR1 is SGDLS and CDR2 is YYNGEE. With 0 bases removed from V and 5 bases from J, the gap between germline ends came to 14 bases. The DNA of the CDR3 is TGTGCCAGCAGCGTAGAGGGGGGGCGCAGAACCGGGGAGCTGTTTTTT. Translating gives CASSVEGGRRTGELFF.

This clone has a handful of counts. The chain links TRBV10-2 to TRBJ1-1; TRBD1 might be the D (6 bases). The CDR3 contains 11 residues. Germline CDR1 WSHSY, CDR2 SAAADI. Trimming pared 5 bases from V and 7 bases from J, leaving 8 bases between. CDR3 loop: CASSQGGEAFF. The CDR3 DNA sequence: TGCGCCAGCAGTCAAGGGGGTGAAGCTTTCTTT.

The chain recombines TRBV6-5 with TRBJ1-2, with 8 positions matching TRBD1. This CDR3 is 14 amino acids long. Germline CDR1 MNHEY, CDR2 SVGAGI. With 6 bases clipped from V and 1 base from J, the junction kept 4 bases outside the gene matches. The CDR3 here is CASRRTGLNYGYTF. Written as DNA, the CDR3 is TGTGCCAGCAGACGGACAGGGCTTAACTATGGCTACACCTTC.

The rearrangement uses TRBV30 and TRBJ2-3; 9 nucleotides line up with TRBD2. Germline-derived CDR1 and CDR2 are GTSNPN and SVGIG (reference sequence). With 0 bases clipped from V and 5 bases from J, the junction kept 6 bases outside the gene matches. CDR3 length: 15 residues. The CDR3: CAWSVGLAGQDTQYF. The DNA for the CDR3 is TGTGCCTGGAGTGTAGGGCTAGCGGGACAAGATACGCAGTATTTT.

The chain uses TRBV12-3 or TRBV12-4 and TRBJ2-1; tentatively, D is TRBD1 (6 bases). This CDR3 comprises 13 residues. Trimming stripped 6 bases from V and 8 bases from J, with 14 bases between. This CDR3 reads CASSNREGDEQFF. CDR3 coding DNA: TGTGCCAGCAGCAACAGGGAAGGAGATGAGCAGTTCTTC.

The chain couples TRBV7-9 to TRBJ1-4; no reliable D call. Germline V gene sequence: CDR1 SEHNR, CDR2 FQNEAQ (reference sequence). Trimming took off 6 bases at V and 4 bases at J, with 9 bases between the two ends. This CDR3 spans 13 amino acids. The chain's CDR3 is CASRRAGNEKLFF. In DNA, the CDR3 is TGTGCCAGCAGGCGGGCTGGTAATGAAAAACTGTTTTTT.

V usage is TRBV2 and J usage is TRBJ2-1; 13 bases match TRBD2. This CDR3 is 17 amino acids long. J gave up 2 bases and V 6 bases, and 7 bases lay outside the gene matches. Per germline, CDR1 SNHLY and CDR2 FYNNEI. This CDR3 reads CASRETSGRAAYNEQFF. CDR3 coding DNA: TGTGCCAGCAGAGAAACTAGCGGGAGGGCCGCCTACAATGAGCAGTTCTTC.